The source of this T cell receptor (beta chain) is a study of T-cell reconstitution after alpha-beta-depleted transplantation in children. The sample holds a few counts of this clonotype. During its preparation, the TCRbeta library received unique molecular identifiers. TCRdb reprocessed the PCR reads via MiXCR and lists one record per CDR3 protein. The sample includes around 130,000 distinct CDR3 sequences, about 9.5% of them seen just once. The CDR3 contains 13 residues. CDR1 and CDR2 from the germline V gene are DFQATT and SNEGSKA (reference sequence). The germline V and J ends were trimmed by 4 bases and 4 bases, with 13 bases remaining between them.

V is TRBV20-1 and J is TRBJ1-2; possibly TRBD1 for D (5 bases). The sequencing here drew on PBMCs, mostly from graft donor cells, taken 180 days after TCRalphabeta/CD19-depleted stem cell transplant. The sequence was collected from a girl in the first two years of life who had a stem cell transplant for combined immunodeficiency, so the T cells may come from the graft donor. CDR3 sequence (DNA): TGCAGTGCTACTACAGGAATAGGCTATGGCTACACCTTC. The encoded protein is CSATTGIGYGYTF.